This TCR beta chain was identified during a study of OX40 agonist ivuxolimab in advanced cancers. Study background: Two cutaneous melanoma patients and one hepatocellular carcinoma patient, three in all, had partial responses. General study points: Mean expanded clone counts were higher in CD8+ than CD4+ T cells.

Comment on this clone: Its antigen is not identified.

Profiled with immunoSEQ multiplex PCR; TCRdb holds only in-frame clones, not every one. The sample gives around 60,000 clones, around 90% of which show up once; around a quarter is in the top ten. V lost 2 bases and J lost 0; bases outside the gene matches: 1. This CDR3 is built from 15 residues. Germline lookup yields CDR1 LNHDA and CDR2 SQIVND (reference sequence). The V call is TRBV19, the J call TRBJ2-1, with 7 bases that match TRBD2. Here the sequenced sample was CD4+ or CD8+ T cells sorted from blood, taken in a trial of the OX40 agonist ivuxolimab. This sequence was found in an adult with an advanced solid tumor such as melanoma, head and neck, liver or kidney cancer. The CDR3 reads CASSILADSYNEQFF. CDR3 bases: TGTGCCAGTAGTATACTAGCGGACTCCTACAATGAGCAGTTCTTC.